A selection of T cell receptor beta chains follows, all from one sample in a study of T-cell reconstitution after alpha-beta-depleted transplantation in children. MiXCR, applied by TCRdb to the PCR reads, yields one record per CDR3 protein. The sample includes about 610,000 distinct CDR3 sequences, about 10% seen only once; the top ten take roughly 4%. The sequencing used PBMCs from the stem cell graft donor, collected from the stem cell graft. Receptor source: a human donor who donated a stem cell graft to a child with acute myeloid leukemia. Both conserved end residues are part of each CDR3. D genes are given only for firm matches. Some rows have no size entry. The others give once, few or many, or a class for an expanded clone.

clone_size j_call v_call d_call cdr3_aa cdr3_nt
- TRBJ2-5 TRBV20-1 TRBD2 CSARRGGNQETQYF TGCAGTGCTAGAAGGGGAGGGAACCAAGAGACCCAGTACTTC
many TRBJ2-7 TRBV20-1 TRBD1 CSASSDRGFEQYF TGCAGTGCTAGCTCCGACAGGGGTTTCGAGCAGTACTTC
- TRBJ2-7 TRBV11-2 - CASSARDGWTYEQYF TGTGCCAGCAGCGCCCGGGACGGCTGGACCTACGAGCAGTACTTC
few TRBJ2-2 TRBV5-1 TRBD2 CASSLRVASGTGELFF TGCGCCAGCAGCCTACGTGTGGCTAGCGGTACCGGGGAGCTGTTTTTT
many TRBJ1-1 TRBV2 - CASFREGMNTEAFF TGTGCCAGCTTCCGGGAAGGCATGAACACTGAAGCTTTCTTT
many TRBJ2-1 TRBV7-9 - CASSLRLDYNEQFF TGTGCCAGCAGCCTAAGACTCGACTACAATGAGCAGTTCTTC
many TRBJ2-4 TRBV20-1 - CSARDGTKNIQYF TGCAGTGCTAGAGATGGGACCAAAAACATTCAGTACTTC
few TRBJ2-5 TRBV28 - CASSPGDIGKETQYF TGTGCCAGCAGTCCAGGGGACATCGGGAAGGAGACCCAGTACTTC
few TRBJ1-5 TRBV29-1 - CSVAWGMSNQPQHF TGCAGCGTTGCGTGGGGCATGAGCAATCAGCCCCAGCATTTT
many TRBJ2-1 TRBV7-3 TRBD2 CASSLGGGSVYNEQFF TGTGCCAGCAGCTTAGGCGGCGGGAGTGTTTACAATGAGCAGTTCTTC
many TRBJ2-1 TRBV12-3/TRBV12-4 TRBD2 CASGRLAEHNEQFF TGTGCCAGCGGTCGACTAGCGGAGCACAATGAGCAGTTCTTC
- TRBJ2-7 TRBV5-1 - CASSFGAFRAYEQYF TGCGCCAGCAGCTTCGGGGCCTTTAGGGCCTACGAGCAGTACTTC
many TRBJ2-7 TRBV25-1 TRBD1 CASSVSGQGSYEQYF TGTGCCAGCAGTGTCTCGGGACAGGGTTCCTACGAGCAGTACTTC
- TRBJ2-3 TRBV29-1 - CSVRGPDTQYF TGCAGCGTCCGAGGACCAGATACGCAGTATTTT
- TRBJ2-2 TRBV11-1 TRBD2 CASSFPTSGSVTGELFF TGTGCCAGCAGCTTCCCGACTAGCGGGAGTGTCACCGGGGAGCTGTTTTTT
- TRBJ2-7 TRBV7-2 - CASKQQLGKGYEQYF TGTGCCAGCAAGCAACAGCTGGGGAAGGGATACGAGCAGTACTTC
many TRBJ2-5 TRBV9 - CASSVEGTWETQYF TGTGCCAGCAGCGTAGAGGGGACATGGGAGACCCAGTACTTC
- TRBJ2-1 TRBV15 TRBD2 CATSRTSGSPGSNEQFF TGTGCCACCAGCAGGACTAGCGGGAGCCCCGGGTCCAATGAGCAGTTCTTC
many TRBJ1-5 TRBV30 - CAWSAGDNQPQHF TGTGCCTGGAGTGCGGGGGACAATCAGCCCCAGCATTTT
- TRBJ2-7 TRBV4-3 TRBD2 CASSQALAGVEQYF TGCGCCAGCAGCCAAGCGCTAGCGGGAGTCGAGCAGTACTTC
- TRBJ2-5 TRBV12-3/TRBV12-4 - CASSLRVSPQYF TGTGCCAGCAGTTTGCGGGTCAGTCCCCAGTACTTC
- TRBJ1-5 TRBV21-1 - CASSAPAGVGSNQPQHF TGTGCCAGCAGCGCCCCCGCGGGGGTGGGGAGCAATCAGCCCCAGCATTTT
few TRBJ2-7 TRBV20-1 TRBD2 CSAPNSGSSYEQYF TGCAGTGCTCCAAATAGCGGGAGCTCCTACGAGCAGTACTTC
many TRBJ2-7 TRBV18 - CASVQYGTGLYEQYF TGTGCCAGCGTCCAATACGGGACGGGTCTCTACGAGCAGTACTTC
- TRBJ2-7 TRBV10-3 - CATTKGGRGQGGEQYF TGTGCCACGACAAAAGGAGGCCGTGGGCAGGGTGGTGAGCAGTACTTC
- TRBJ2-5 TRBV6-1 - CASRRMVGTQQETQYF TGTGCCAGCAGACGAATGGTTGGGACACAGCAAGAGACCCAGTACTTC
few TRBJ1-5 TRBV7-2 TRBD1 CASSPGRGDQPQHF TGTGCCAGCAGCCCTGGCAGGGGGGATCAGCCCCAGCATTTT
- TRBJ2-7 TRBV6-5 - CASGYSNPEGGGSYEQYF TGTGCCAGCGGTTACTCGAACCCCGAAGGAGGAGGCTCCTACGAGCAGTACTTC
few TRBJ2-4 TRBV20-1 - CSARLALAKNIQYF TGCAGTGCTAGACTAGCACTAGCCAAAAACATTCAGTACTTC
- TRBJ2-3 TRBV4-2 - CASSQESSTDTQYF TGTGCCAGCAGCCAGGAATCGAGCACAGATACGCAGTATTTT